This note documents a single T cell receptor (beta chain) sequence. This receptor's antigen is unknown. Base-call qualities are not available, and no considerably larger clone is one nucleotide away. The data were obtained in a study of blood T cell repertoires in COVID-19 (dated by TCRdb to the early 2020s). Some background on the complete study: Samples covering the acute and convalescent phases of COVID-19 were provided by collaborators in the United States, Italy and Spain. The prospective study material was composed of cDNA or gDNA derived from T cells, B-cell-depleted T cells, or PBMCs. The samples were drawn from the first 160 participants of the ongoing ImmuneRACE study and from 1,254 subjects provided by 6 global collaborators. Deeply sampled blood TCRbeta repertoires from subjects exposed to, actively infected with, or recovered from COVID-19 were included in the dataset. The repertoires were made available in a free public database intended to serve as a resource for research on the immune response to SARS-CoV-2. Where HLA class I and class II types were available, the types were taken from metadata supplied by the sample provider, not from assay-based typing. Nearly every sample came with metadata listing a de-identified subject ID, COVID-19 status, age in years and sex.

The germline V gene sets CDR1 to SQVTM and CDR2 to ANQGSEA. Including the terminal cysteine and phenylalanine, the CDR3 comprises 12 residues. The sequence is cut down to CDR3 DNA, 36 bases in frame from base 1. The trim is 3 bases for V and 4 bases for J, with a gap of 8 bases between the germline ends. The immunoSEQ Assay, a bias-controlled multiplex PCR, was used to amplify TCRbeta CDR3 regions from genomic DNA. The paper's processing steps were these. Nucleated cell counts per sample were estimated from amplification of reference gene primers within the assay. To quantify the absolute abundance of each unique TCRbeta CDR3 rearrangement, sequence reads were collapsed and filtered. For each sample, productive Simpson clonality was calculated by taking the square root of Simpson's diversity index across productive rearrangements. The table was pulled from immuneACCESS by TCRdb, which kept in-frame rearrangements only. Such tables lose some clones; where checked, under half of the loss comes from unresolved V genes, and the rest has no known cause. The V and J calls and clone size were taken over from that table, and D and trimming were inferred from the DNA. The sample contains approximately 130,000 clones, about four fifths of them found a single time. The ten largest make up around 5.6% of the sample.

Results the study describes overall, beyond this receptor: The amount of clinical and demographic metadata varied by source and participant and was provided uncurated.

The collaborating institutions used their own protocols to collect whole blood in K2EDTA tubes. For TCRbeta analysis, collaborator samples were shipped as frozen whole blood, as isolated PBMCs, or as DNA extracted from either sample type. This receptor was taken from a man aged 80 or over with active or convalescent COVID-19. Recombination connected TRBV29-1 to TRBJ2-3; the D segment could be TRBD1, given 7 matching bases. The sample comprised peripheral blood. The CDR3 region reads CSVDRGADTQYF. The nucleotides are TGCAGCGTTGACAGGGGGGCAGATACGCAGTATTTT.